This TCR beta chain comes out of a study of cytomegalovirus exposure and HLA in healthy donors. In the study overall: An analysis done earlier identified almost 120 million unique TCR beta sequences from around 180 million T cells. A data release that came early held approximately 92 million unique TCRs from HLA-typed donors.

The primer mix had 60 Vbeta and 13 Jbeta primers. Repertoires were generated with immunoSEQ multiplex PCR, while TCRdb's copy carries only in-frame clones and drops some. The table shows about 91,000 clones, with 60% to 80% occurring only once. The material sequenced was PBMCs. The source is a female donor in good health and CMV-seronegative.

The CDR3 DNA is TGTGCTAGTGGTTTGGTACCCCCGGGACAGACATCCCACGAGCAGTACTTC. Residues: CASGLVPPGQTSHEQYF. This chain links TRBV12-5 with TRBJ2-7; 7 nucleotides agree with TRBD1. CDR1 is LGHNT, CDR2 FRNRAP, per germline. Trimming took 0 bases from V and 5 from J; bases not matched to a gene: 13. The CDR3 is 17 residues long.